Presented here are 2 T cell receptor beta chains from one specimen sequenced in a study of T cells in Graves' hyperthyroidism and ophthalmopathy. RNA transcripts served as the template for amplifying TCR beta CDR3 regions. The HTBI primer set served for first-round RT-PCR of the TCR CDR3. TCRdb reprocessed the multiplex PCR reads with MiXCR, giving one entry per CDR3 protein. The sample holds 300,000 to 450,000 distinct CDR3 sequences; about 14% are singletons and the top ten take about 20%. The sample consisted of blood. These receptor sequences come from a woman aged 30 to 39 with Graves' ophthalmopathy.

This clonotype was detected many times. The V gene is TRBV12-3 or TRBV12-4, the J gene TRBJ2-2; 14 bases fit TRBD2. The junction had 3 bases not matched to a gene; V was cut back by 5 bases and J by 4 bases. The CDR3 loop spans 16 amino acids. CDR3 amino acids: CASSPGLAGVTGELFF. DNA of the CDR3: TGTGCCAGCAGTCCGGGACTAGCGGGAGTCACCGGGGAGCTGTTTTTT.

On this clonotype itself: A single base separates this from a much larger clone, so it may be a read error. DNA for the CDR3: TGTGCCAGCAGTGAAGGCTACACGGTCTACGAGCAGTACTTC. Translation: CASSEGYTVYEQYF. The chain uses TRBV6-1 and TRBJ2-7, with D hard to call. CDR1 is MNHNS, CDR2 SASEGT, per germline. The CDR3 has 14 residues. Trimming shortened V by 1 base and J by 3 bases, and 10 bases separated the two germline ends.